A single sample is the source of the 25 T cell receptor beta chains below, sequenced in a study of T-cell memory formation after mild COVID-19. TCRdb fed the 5' RACE reads into MiXCR, producing one record per CDR3 protein. The table includes 350,000 to 500,000 distinct CDR3 sequences, 23% detected once. The sample comprised PBMCs or a T cell subset sorted from them (not recorded which). The source is an adult woman who had mild COVID-19 (a few samples of this study predate the infection). Cell type and time point are not known.

The J gene is TRBJ2-7, the V gene TRBV29-1; possibly TRBD1 for D (6 bases). Per germline, CDR1 SQVTM and CDR2 ANQGSEA. This CDR3 comprises 12 residues. Trimming removed 7 bases at V and 1 base at J, with 11 bases between. The chain's CDR3 is CSAATGSYEQYF. The CDR3 region has the DNA TGCAGCGCCGCAACAGGGTCCTACGAGCAGTACTTC.

The chain employs TRBV20-1 and TRBJ1-6, with D perhaps TRBD1 (6 bases). Per the germline V gene, CDR1 is DFQATT and CDR2 is SNEGSKA (reference sequence). Deletions cut 4 bases from V and 6 bases from J, with 10 bases between. The CDR3 length is 13 residues. This CDR3 reads CSAIQGRNSPLHF. The CDR3 DNA reads TGCAGTGCTATACAGGGACGTAATTCACCCCTCCACTTT.

V is TRBV6-5 and J is TRBJ2-7; 9 bases are shared with TRBD1. This CDR3 contains 14 residues. The germline V gene has CDR1 MNHEY and CDR2 SVGAGI. V dropped 2 bases and J dropped 7; count of bases not matched to a gene: 6. The CDR3 spells CASSYRPGTGEQYF. The CDR3 nucleotides read TGTGCCAGCAGTTACCGTCCCGGGACAGGGGAGCAGTACTTC.

The sample holds many counts of this clonotype. This chain uses TRBV25-1 with TRBJ2-1; the match to TRBD2 covers 11 bases. V lost 2 bases to trimming and J lost 0 bases; unmatched junction nucleotides: 12. Per germline, CDR1 MGHDK and CDR2 SYGVNS. This CDR3 contains 20 residues. CDR3 sequence: CASSETGGLAGKSSYNEQFF. The CDR3 bases are TGTGCCAGCAGTGAAACCGGAGGACTAGCGGGTAAGAGCTCCTACAATGAGCAGTTCTTC.

This chain joins TRBV2 and TRBJ2-7, with 9 bases identical to TRBD2. V lost 2 bases to trimming and J lost 4 bases; unmatched junction nucleotides: 6. Germline V gene data show CDR1 as SNHLY and CDR2 as FYNNEI. There are 15 residues in the CDR3. CDR3 residues: CASSERASGTYEQYF. CDR3 in DNA: TGTGCCAGCAGTGAAAGGGCTAGCGGGACATACGAGCAGTACTTC.

The CDR3 loop is CATSRGSNTEAFF. The DNA of the CDR3 is TGTGCCACATCCCGGGGGTCGAACACTGAAGCTTTCTTT. V and J are TRBV12-3 or TRBV12-4 and TRBJ1-1; the D gene is possibly TRBD1 (5 bases). V lost 10 bases to trimming and J lost 1 base, with 13 bases between them. The CDR3 has 13 amino acids.

This clonotype was counted many times. The V gene is TRBV7-9, the J gene TRBJ2-6; D gene unclear. Germline loops: CDR1 SEHNR, CDR2 FQNEAQ (reference sequence). The V end was cut by 1 base, the J end by 0 bases, with 10 bases between. The CDR3 covers 17 residues. The CDR3 DNA reads TGTGCCAGCAGCTTAGATGTCGGTCACTCTGGGGCCAACGTCCTGACTTTC. As protein: CASSLDVGHSGANVLTF. The full variable domain, completed using reference TRBV7-9 and TRBJ2-6, is DTGVSQNPRHKITKRGQNVTFRCDPISEHNRLYWYRQTLGQGPEFLTYFQNEAQLEKSRLLSDRFSAERPKGSFSTLEIQRTEQGDSAMYLCASSLDVGHSGANVLTFGAGSRLTVL.

The chain recombines TRBV4-1 with TRBJ1-5; D is ambiguous. CDR3 length equals 15 residues. V lost 2 bases and J 5 bases, leaving 13 bases between the germline ends. Per germline, CDR1 MGHRA and CDR2 YSYEKL. CDR3 coding DNA: TGCGCCAGCAGCCAACCCATTCCAGGTTATCAGCCCCAGCATTTT. It codes for CASSQPIPGYQPQHF.

The chain employs TRBV12-3 or TRBV12-4 and TRBJ2-1; TRBD2 matches at 9 bases. CDR3 size: 15 residues. The trim removed 5 bases at V and 6 bases at J, leaving 8 bases unmatched. CDR3 bases: TGTGCCAGCAGTATTAGCGGGAGAGGTCCCAATGAGCAGTTCTTC. Translation: CASSISGRGPNEQFF.

The chain employs TRBV2 and TRBJ2-7, with 12 bases identical to TRBD1. The CDR3 is made up of 14 amino acids. V lost 7 bases to trimming and J lost 7 bases; unmatched junction nucleotides: 8. The germline V gene encodes CDR1 SNHLY and CDR2 FYNNEI. The CDR3 spells CASMGTGGVGEQYF. CDR3 sequence (DNA): TGTGCCAGCATGGGGACAGGGGGCGTCGGGGAGCAGTACTTC. The variable domain in full, completed from reference TRBV2 and TRBJ2-7, reads EPEVTQTPSHQVTQMGQEVILRCVPISNHLYFYWYRQILGQKVEFLVSFYNNEISEKSEIFDDQFSVERPDGSNFTLKIRSTKLEDSAMYFCASMGTGGVGEQYFGPGTRLTVT.

The rearrangement links TRBV12-3 or TRBV12-4 to TRBJ2-3, with TRBD2 matching over 10 bases. V lost 4 bases and J lost 0; bases outside the gene matches: 7. The CDR3 runs 17 residues. The CDR3: CASSSGTSDLSTDTQYF. CDR3 DNA sequence: TGTGCCAGCAGTTCCGGGACTAGCGATCTTAGCACAGATACGCAGTATTTT.

The CDR3 sequence is CSATREGRPGEQYF. The CDR3 nucleotides are TGCAGTGCCACGAGGGAGGGGCGTCCGGGCGAGCAGTACTTC. The chain uses TRBV20-1 and TRBJ2-7; TRBD2 aligns across 7 bases. Germline V gene data show CDR1 as DFQATT and CDR2 as SNEGSKA (reference sequence). This CDR3 spans 14 amino acids. The ends lost 6 bases at V and 6 bases at J; junction bases unmatched: 14.

This clonotype was picked up a small number of times. The rearrangement joins TRBV2 to TRBJ1-1; D may be TRBD1 (6 bases). Germline values: CDR1 SNHLY, CDR2 FYNNEI. V was shortened by 7 bases and J by 10 bases, with 10 bases between the two germline ends. The CDR3 contains 10 residues. The CDR3 loop is CASNREAAFF. As DNA, the CDR3 is TGTGCCAGCAACAGGGAAGCAGCTTTCTTT.

This clonotype was picked up a small number of times. The CDR3 loop is CASSPRQGLYEQYF. The CDR3 DNA follows: TGTGCCAGCAGCCCCCGACAGGGTCTGTACGAGCAGTACTTC. The chain is built from TRBV9 and TRBJ2-7, with TRBD1 identical over 7 bases. Trimming cost V 4 bases and J 4 bases; bases outside gene matches: 8. This CDR3 has 14 residues. Germline V gene data show CDR1 as SGDLS and CDR2 as YYNGEE.

The chain uses TRBV12-3 or TRBV12-4 and TRBJ2-7; TRBD1 matches 10 bases. This CDR3 spans 15 amino acids. The junction had 6 bases not matched to a gene; V was cut back by 3 bases and J by 4 bases. The CDR3 nucleotides are TGTGCCAGCAGTTTTGGGACAGGGGACGGGTACGAGCAGTACTTC. It translates to CASSFGTGDGYEQYF.

This clonotype was counted a few times. The rearrangement links TRBV29-1 to TRBJ1-3, with D possibly being TRBD1 (5 bases). This CDR3 comprises 15 residues. Trimming cost V 5 bases and J 4 bases, with 18 bases left between them. Germline-derived CDR1 and CDR2 are SQVTM and ANQGSEA. In DNA form, the CDR3 reads TGCAGCGTTTTAAGCAGGGAGAATATCGGAAACACCATATATTTT. It specifies CSVLSRENIGNTIYF.

The sample holds a few counts of this clonotype. The V and J genes are TRBV12-3 or TRBV12-4 and TRBJ1-2; TRBD1 is a possible D gene (6 bases). This CDR3 is 13 amino acids long. V was cut by 6 bases and J by 2 bases, with 10 bases left in between. The chain's CDR3 is CASSRQENYGYTF. CDR3 bases: TGTGCCAGCAGCAGACAGGAAAACTATGGCTACACCTTC.

The chain joins TRBV27 to TRBJ2-3, with 7 bases aligning to TRBD2. Germline CDR1 and CDR2: MNHEY and SMNVEV (reference sequence). CDR3 length equals 18 residues. V trimming: 6 bases; J trimming: 0 bases; junction bases outside the gene matches: 15. CDR3 coding DNA: TGTGCCAGCAGCCCCCCGGCCGCCCTAGCGGCTAGCACAGATACGCAGTATTTT. This translates into CASSPPAALAASTDTQYF.

This chain joins TRBV6-6 and TRBJ2-4, with TRBD1 as a possible D gene (6 bases). The CDR3 covers 15 residues. Germline V gene lookup returns CDR1 MNHNY and CDR2 SVGAGI (reference sequence). V was clipped by 4 bases and J by 5 bases, with 15 bases between them. CDR3 nucleotide sequence: TGTGCCAGCAGTTCACCGGCAGGGGATCAAAACATTCAGTACTTC. Translating it yields CASSSPAGDQNIQYF.

The table lists this clonotype with a few counts. The chain is built from TRBV4-2 and TRBJ2-7; 11 nucleotides align to TRBD1. Trimming took 2 bases from V and 2 from J; bases not matched to a gene: 2. CDR3 length: 15 amino acids. CDR1 and CDR2 from the germline V gene are LGHNA and YNFKEQ. The CDR3 loop is CASSQWGQGAYEQYF. The CDR3 coding sequence is TGTGCCAGCAGCCAATGGGGACAGGGGGCCTACGAGCAGTACTTC.

Only a few counts were recorded for this clonotype. The rearrangement links TRBV6-5 to TRBJ2-7, with D hard to call. In germline, CDR1 is MNHEY, CDR2 SVGAGI. Trimming removed 0 bases at V and 7 bases at J, with 10 bases between. The CDR3 sequence is 13 residues long. CDR3: CASSYSGIGEQYF. CDR3 nucleotide sequence: TGTGCCAGCAGTTACTCAGGGATTGGGGAGCAGTACTTC.

The chain combines TRBV3-1 with TRBJ2-7; perhaps D is TRBD1 or TRBD2 (6 bases each). The CDR3 covers 15 residues. Germline assignment: CDR1 LGHDT and CDR2 YNNKEL (reference sequence). Trimming removed 4 bases from V and 6 bases from J, with 19 bases in between. The CDR3 protein is CASSPSGAGTGEQYF. Here the CDR3 DNA reads TGTGCCAGCAGCCCGTCGGGGGCCGGGACCGGCGAGCAGTACTTC.

The chain is built from TRBV11-3 and TRBJ2-1, with 12 bases matching TRBD2. The CDR3 runs 17 residues. The junction had 5 bases not matched to a gene; V was cut back by 5 bases and J by 0 bases. Germline assignment: CDR1 SGHNT and CDR2 YENEEA. CDR3 in amino acids: CASSKTSGRSSYNEQFF. The CDR3 DNA reads as TGTGCCAGCAGCAAAACTAGCGGGAGGAGCTCCTACAATGAGCAGTTCTTC. Using reference TRBV11-3 and TRBJ2-1 for the parts outside the CDR3, the full variable domain is EAGVVQSPRYKIIEKKQPVAFWCNPISGHNTLYWYLQNLGQGPELLIRYENEEAVDDSQLPKDRFSAERLKGVDSTLKIQPAELGDSAVYLCASSKTSGRSSYNEQFFGPGTRLTVL.

The V gene is TRBV5-1, the J gene TRBJ2-7; D possibly matches TRBD1 or TRBD2 (5 bases each). There are 14 residues in the CDR3. Trimming removed 2 bases from V and 2 bases from J, with 11 bases in between. Germline CDR1 SGHRS, CDR2 YFSETQ. The chain's CDR3 is CASSFEGRAYEQYF. The CDR3 DNA is TGCGCCAGCAGCTTTGAGGGGCGAGCCTACGAGCAGTACTTC. Full variable domain (missing parts from reference TRBV5-1 and TRBJ2-7): KAGVTQTPRYLIKTRGQQVTLSCSPISGHRSVSWYQQTPGQGLQFLFEYFSETQRNKGNFPGRFSGRQFSNSRSEMNVSTLELGDSALYLCASSFEGRAYEQYFGPGTRLTVT.

This chain links TRBV3-1 with TRBJ1-1; tentative D call: TRBD1 (6 bases). Germline loops: CDR1 LGHDT, CDR2 YNNKEL (reference sequence). V gave up 5 bases and J gave up 1 base, with 11 bases separating them. The CDR3 has 14 residues. CDR3 DNA sequence: TGTGCCAGCAGCTACAGGGTCCCGAACACTGAAGCTTTCTTT. This translates into CASSYRVPNTEAFF. Complete variable domain (other parts from reference TRBV3-1 and TRBJ1-1): DTAVSQTPKYLVTQMGNDKSIKCEQNLGHDTMYWYKQDSKKFLKIMFSYNNKELIINETVPNRFSPKSPDKAHLNLHINSLELGDSAVYFCASSYRVPNTEAFFGQGTRLTVV.